The rows below give T cell receptor beta chains drawn from one sample of a study of blood T cell repertoires in COVID-19. Some clones are missing from TCRdb's copy, which holds only in-frame ones; the method was immunoSEQ multiplex PCR. The sample lists over 150,000 clones; approximately 85% were seen once. Sequenced sample: peripheral blood. All receptors come from a man between 40 and 49 years old with acute or convalescent COVID-19. Both conserved end residues are part of each CDR3. Fields, in order: clone size, J gene, V gene, D gene, CDR3 protein, CDR3 DNA. D genes are given only for firm matches. Only some rows state a clone size, as once, few, many or a class for expanded clones.

clone_size: .; j_call: TRBJ1-6; v_call: TRBV19; d_call: TRBD1; cdr3_aa: CASSADRDNNSPLHF; cdr3_nt: TGTGCCAGTAGTGCGGACAGGGATAATAATTCACCCCTCCACTTT
clone_size: .; j_call: TRBJ2-1; v_call: TRBV18; d_call: TRBD2; cdr3_aa: CASSRLAGENEQFF; cdr3_nt: TGTGCCAGCTCACGACTAGCGGGGGAGAATGAGCAGTTCTTC
clone_size: .; j_call: TRBJ1-6; v_call: TRBV9; d_call: .; cdr3_aa: CASSVEGWQGNSPLHF; cdr3_nt: TGTGCCAGCAGCGTAGAAGGTTGGCAGGGTAATTCACCCCTCCACTTT
clone_size: .; j_call: TRBJ1-1; v_call: TRBV2; d_call: .; cdr3_aa: CASGLGVHTEAFF; cdr3_nt: TGTGCCAGCGGGCTCGGCGTGCACACTGAAGCTTTCTTT
clone_size: .; j_call: TRBJ1-5; v_call: TRBV3-1/TRBV3-2; d_call: .; cdr3_aa: CASSQDPPRGFHQPQHF; cdr3_nt: TGTGCCAGCAGCCAAGACCCCCCCCGAGGGTTTCATCAGCCCCAGCATTTT
clone_size: .; j_call: TRBJ1-3; v_call: TRBV7-9; d_call: .; cdr3_aa: CASSGGFVGRSGNTIYF; cdr3_nt: TGTGCCAGCAGCGGGGGCTTTGTAGGCCGCTCTGGAAACACCATATATTTT
clone_size: .; j_call: TRBJ1-1; v_call: TRBV2; d_call: .; cdr3_aa: CASSLGPGTEAFF; cdr3_nt: TGTGCCAGCAGCTTGGGGCCAGGCACTGAAGCTTTCTTT
clone_size: .; j_call: TRBJ1-1; v_call: TRBV21-1; d_call: .; cdr3_aa: CASSPRGAFWGNTEAFF; cdr3_nt: TGTGCCAGCAGCCCCCGGGGAGCCTTTTGGGGTAACACTGAAGCTTTCTTT
clone_size: .; j_call: TRBJ1-5; v_call: TRBV6-1; d_call: .; cdr3_aa: CASSSGSNQPQHF; cdr3_nt: TGTGCCAGCAGTTCAGGCAGCAATCAGCCCCAGCATTTT
clone_size: .; j_call: TRBJ2-7; v_call: TRBV29-1; d_call: TRBD1; cdr3_aa: CSVGQGVDEQYF; cdr3_nt: TGCAGCGTTGGACAGGGAGTAGACGAGCAGTACTTC
clone_size: .; j_call: TRBJ1-2; v_call: TRBV9; d_call: .; cdr3_aa: CASSVDGAAGGYTF; cdr3_nt: TGTGCCAGCAGCGTAGATGGGGCGGCGGGAGGCTACACCTTC
clone_size: .; j_call: TRBJ2-6; v_call: TRBV12-5; d_call: TRBD1; cdr3_aa: CASGPGQGAAGANVLTF; cdr3_nt: TGTGCTAGTGGTCCGGGACAGGGGGCTGCTGGGGCCAACGTCCTGACTTTC
clone_size: .; j_call: TRBJ1-5; v_call: TRBV11-2; d_call: .; cdr3_aa: CASSLGDSVNQPQHF; cdr3_nt: TGTGCCAGCAGCTTAGGAGACTCGGTAAATCAGCCCCAGCATTTT
clone_size: .; j_call: TRBJ2-2; v_call: TRBV11-3; d_call: .; cdr3_aa: CASSSDTGELFF; cdr3_nt: TGTGCCAGCAGCTCTGACACCGGGGAGCTGTTTTTT
clone_size: few; j_call: TRBJ1-5; v_call: TRBV4-3; d_call: .; cdr3_aa: CASSQDRGQPQHF; cdr3_nt: TGCGCCAGCAGCCAAGATCGAGGTCAGCCCCAGCATTTT
clone_size: .; j_call: TRBJ2-5; v_call: TRBV3-1/TRBV3-2; d_call: .; cdr3_aa: CASSGMNRGFPETQYF; cdr3_nt: TGTGCCAGCAGCGGCATGAATCGGGGGTTCCCAGAGACCCAGTACTTC
clone_size: .; j_call: TRBJ2-3; v_call: TRBV7-2; d_call: TRBD2; cdr3_aa: CASSSDLLAGSTDTQYF; cdr3_nt: TGTGCCAGCAGCTCTGACTTACTAGCGGGGAGCACAGATACGCAGTATTTT
clone_size: .; j_call: TRBJ1-5; v_call: TRBV6-5; d_call: TRBD1; cdr3_aa: CATSTGASNQPQHF; cdr3_nt: TGTGCCACCAGTACAGGGGCGAGCAATCAGCCCCAGCATTTT
clone_size: .; j_call: TRBJ2-3; v_call: TRBV7-9; d_call: TRBD2; cdr3_aa: CASSLRLAGPTQYF; cdr3_nt: TGTGCCAGCAGCTTAAGACTAGCGGGCCCCACGCAGTATTTT
clone_size: .; j_call: TRBJ1-1; v_call: TRBV11-2; d_call: .; cdr3_aa: CASSFLGVYTEAFF; cdr3_nt: TGTGCCAGCAGCTTTCTCGGGGTTTACACTGAAGCTTTCTTT
clone_size: .; j_call: TRBJ1-5; v_call: TRBV9; d_call: .; cdr3_aa: CASSKTGNQPQHF; cdr3_nt: TGTGCCAGCAGCAAAACAGGGAATCAGCCCCAGCATTTT
clone_size: .; j_call: TRBJ2-1; v_call: TRBV28; d_call: .; cdr3_aa: CASSFGEQFF; cdr3_nt: TGTGCCAGCAGTTTCGGTGAGCAGTTCTTC
clone_size: .; j_call: TRBJ1-2; v_call: TRBV20-1; d_call: .; cdr3_aa: CSAGLEGYTF; cdr3_nt: TGCAGTGCTGGACTGGAGGGCTACACCTTC
clone_size: .; j_call: TRBJ2-1; v_call: TRBV11-2; d_call: .; cdr3_aa: CASSLGGHPYNEQFF; cdr3_nt: TGTGCCAGCAGCTTAGGAGGGCATCCCTACAATGAGCAGTTCTTC
clone_size: .; j_call: TRBJ1-3; v_call: TRBV11-2; d_call: .; cdr3_aa: CASSFWEAGNTIYF; cdr3_nt: TGTGCCAGCAGCTTTTGGGAGGCAGGAAACACCATATATTTT
clone_size: .; j_call: TRBJ1-5; v_call: TRBV11-3; d_call: .; cdr3_aa: CASSLGQGCWPQHF; cdr3_nt: TGTGCCAGCAGCTTAGGTCAGGGTTGTTGGCCCCAGCATTTT
clone_size: .; j_call: TRBJ2-5; v_call: TRBV19; d_call: .; cdr3_aa: CASSPRLHQETQYF; cdr3_nt: TGTGCCAGTAGTCCCCGACTTCACCAAGAGACCCAGTACTTC
clone_size: .; j_call: TRBJ1-1; v_call: TRBV27; d_call: .; cdr3_aa: CASSPHLTANTEAFF; cdr3_nt: TGTGCCAGCAGTCCCCACCTGACAGCGAACACTGAAGCTTTCTTT
clone_size: .; j_call: TRBJ2-4; v_call: TRBV19; d_call: .; cdr3_aa: CASSSREGKNIQYF; cdr3_nt: TGTGCCAGTAGTAGCAGAGAGGGCAAAAACATTCAGTACTTC
clone_size: .; j_call: TRBJ2-1; v_call: TRBV11-2; d_call: TRBD2; cdr3_aa: CASSLEDGTRQFF; cdr3_nt: TGTGCCAGCAGCTTAGAGGATGGGACTAGGCAGTTCTTC
clone_size: .; j_call: TRBJ2-1; v_call: TRBV4-2; d_call: TRBD2; cdr3_aa: CASSQRSGGVYNEQFF; cdr3_nt: TGTGCCAGCAGCCAGCGTAGCGGGGGAGTATACAATGAGCAGTTCTTC
clone_size: .; j_call: TRBJ1-6; v_call: TRBV9; d_call: .; cdr3_aa: CASSVEGQGHSPLHF; cdr3_nt: TGTGCCAGCAGCGTAGAAGGCCAGGGCCATTCACCCCTCCACTTT
clone_size: .; j_call: TRBJ2-7; v_call: TRBV27; d_call: .; cdr3_aa: CASSLSIWGGNEQYF; cdr3_nt: TGTGCCAGCAGTTTATCGATTTGGGGCGGAAACGAGCAGTACTTC
clone_size: .; j_call: TRBJ1-5; v_call: TRBV21-1; d_call: .; cdr3_aa: CAHGRGESNQPQHF; cdr3_nt: TGTGCCCATGGACGGGGGGAAAGCAATCAGCCCCAGCATTTT
clone_size: .; j_call: TRBJ1-6; v_call: TRBV6-1; d_call: TRBD1; cdr3_aa: CASSVAGGGSPLHF; cdr3_nt: TGTGCCAGCAGTGTAGCAGGGGGCGGTTCACCCCTCCACTTT
clone_size: .; j_call: TRBJ2-2; v_call: TRBV5-4; d_call: .; cdr3_aa: CASSRGTAENTGELFF; cdr3_nt: TGTGCCAGCAGCCGCGGGACTGCTGAGAACACCGGGGAGCTGTTTTTT
clone_size: .; j_call: TRBJ1-6; v_call: TRBV5-8; d_call: .; cdr3_aa: CASSSPGQGRSPLHF; cdr3_nt: TGTGCCAGCAGCTCCCCCGGGCAGGGGCGTTCACCCCTCCACTTT
clone_size: .; j_call: TRBJ1-4; v_call: TRBV15; d_call: TRBD1; cdr3_aa: CATSREDRAEKLFF; cdr3_nt: TGTGCCACCAGCAGAGAGGACAGGGCTGAAAAACTGTTTTTT
clone_size: .; j_call: TRBJ2-1; v_call: TRBV5-1; d_call: TRBD2; cdr3_aa: CASSLSSGGATEQFF; cdr3_nt: TGCGCCAGCAGCTTATCTAGCGGGGGGGCCACTGAGCAGTTCTTC
clone_size: .; j_call: TRBJ2-1; v_call: TRBV27; d_call: .; cdr3_aa: CASSLSKQGRNEQFF; cdr3_nt: TGTGCCAGCAGTTTATCGAAACAGGGTAGGAATGAGCAGTTCTTC
clone_size: .; j_call: TRBJ1-1; v_call: TRBV30; d_call: .; cdr3_aa: CAWSGGRRAFF; cdr3_nt: TGTGCCTGGAGTGGGGGGAGGAGAGCTTTCTTT
clone_size: .; j_call: TRBJ2-1; v_call: TRBV11-3; d_call: .; cdr3_aa: CASSAPQGRNEQFF; cdr3_nt: TGTGCCAGCAGCGCGCCACAGGGTCGGAATGAGCAGTTCTTC
clone_size: .; j_call: TRBJ2-3; v_call: TRBV2; d_call: TRBD1; cdr3_aa: CASRAWDSNTDTQYF; cdr3_nt: TGTGCCAGCAGGGCGTGGGACAGCAACACAGATACGCAGTATTTT
clone_size: .; j_call: TRBJ2-3; v_call: TRBV9; d_call: .; cdr3_aa: CASGGTSDTQYF; cdr3_nt: TGTGCCAGCGGGGGGACCTCAGATACGCAGTATTTT
clone_size: .; j_call: TRBJ1-2; v_call: TRBV6-5; d_call: TRBD1; cdr3_aa: CASSSLADRVYGYTF; cdr3_nt: TGTGCCAGCAGTTCACTCGCGGACAGGGTCTATGGCTACACCTTC